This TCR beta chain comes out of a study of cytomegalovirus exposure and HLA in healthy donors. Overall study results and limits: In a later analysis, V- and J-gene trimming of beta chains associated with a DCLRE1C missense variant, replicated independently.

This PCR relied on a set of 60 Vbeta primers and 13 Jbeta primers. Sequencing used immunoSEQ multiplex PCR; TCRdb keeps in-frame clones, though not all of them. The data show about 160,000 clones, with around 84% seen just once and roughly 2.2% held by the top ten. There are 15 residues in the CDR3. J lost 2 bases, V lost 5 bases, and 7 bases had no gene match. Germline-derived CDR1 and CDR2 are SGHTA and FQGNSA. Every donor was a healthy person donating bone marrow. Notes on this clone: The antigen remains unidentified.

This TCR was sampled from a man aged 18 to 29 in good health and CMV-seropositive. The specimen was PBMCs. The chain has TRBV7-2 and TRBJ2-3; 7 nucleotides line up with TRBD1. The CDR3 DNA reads TGTGCCAGCAGCCGAAGACAGGGCGCCACAGATACGCAGTATTTT. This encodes CASSRRQGATDTQYF.